One and the same sample provided the 27 T cell receptor beta chains below, sequenced in a study of response to subunit inactivated influenza vaccine. TCRdb re-analysed the RT-PCR reads in MiXCR, keeping a single row per CDR3 protein. Of 590,000 or so distinct CDR3 sequences listed, about 15% are singletons. The source material was PBMCs from blood, sampled less than 15 days before vaccination. All receptors derive from a man aged 45-65 years who received an inactivated influenza vaccine.

The table lists this clonotype with a few counts. The chain carries TRBV18 and TRBJ2-3, with 7 positions matching TRBD1. The CDR3 consists of 15 residues. Germline trimming cut 6 bases from V and 2 bases from J; bases unmatched to any gene: 8. Germline V gives CDR1 KGHSH, CDR2 LQKENI. CDR3 in amino acids: CASSRGGQVTDTQYF. The CDR3 DNA follows: TGTGCCAGCTCCCGCGGCGGACAGGTCACAGATACGCAGTATTTT.

V and J are TRBV18 and TRBJ2-2; a weak D match, TRBD1 (6 bases). The V end was cut by 1 base, the J end by 5 bases, with 14 bases between. Germline V gene data show CDR1 as KGHSH and CDR2 as LQKENI. The CDR3 length is 16 residues. The CDR3 nucleotides are TGTGCCAGCTCACCACTTCGAGGCACAGGGACCGGGGAGCTGTTTTTT. Translation gives CASSPLRGTGTGELFF.

This clonotype was counted a few times. The chain is built from TRBV29-1 and TRBJ2-5, with 9 bases matching TRBD1. This CDR3 spans 13 amino acids. Per germline, CDR1 SQVTM and CDR2 ANQGSEA. J was trimmed by 5 bases and V by 7 bases; bases with no gene match: 8. CDR3 region: CSAGTGGLETQYF. DNA of the CDR3: TGCAGCGCAGGCACAGGGGGCCTGGAGACCCAGTACTTC.

This clonotype was picked up a small number of times. The genes are TRBV29-1 and TRBJ2-7, with TRBD1 identical over 8 bases. This CDR3 region has 13 residues. Unmatched junction bases numbered 10, after V lost 7 bases and J lost 5 bases. Germline V CDR1 and CDR2: SQVTM, ANQGSEA. CDR3 coding DNA: TGCAGCGCTTCACAGGGGGGTGGGAACGAGCAGTACTTC. This gives the protein CSASQGGGNEQYF.

V usage is TRBV29-1 and J usage is TRBJ1-1; D uncertain. The CDR3 is 10 residues long. V lost 3 bases, J lost 11 bases, and 10 bases lay in between. CDR1 and CDR2 (germline): SQVTM, ANQGSEA. Written as DNA, the CDR3 is TGCAGCGTTGAGTCAGGTGGCGCTTTCTTT. As protein: CSVESGGAFF.

The rearrangement links TRBV7-2 to TRBJ2-7, with D unclear. CDR1 is SGHTA, CDR2 FQGNSA, per germline. Trimming shortened V by 5 bases and J by 7 bases, and 24 bases separated the two germline ends. CDR3 size: 16 residues. The CDR3 sequence: CASSPQLGSGSREQYF. DNA of the CDR3: TGTGCCAGCAGCCCTCAACTTGGGTCGGGTTCTCGTGAGCAGTACTTC.

The chain is built from TRBV11-2 and TRBJ2-5; 8 nucleotides line up with TRBD2. The junction had 8 bases not matched to a gene; V was cut back by 7 bases and J by 4 bases. This CDR3 has 14 amino acids. Per germline, CDR1 SGHAT and CDR2 FQNNGV. CDR3 in DNA: TGTGCCAGCACCCAGGGCGGGGGGCGAGAGACCCAGTACTTC. This gives the protein CASTQGGGRETQYF.

The V call is TRBV20-1, the J call TRBJ2-1; 9 nucleotides line up with TRBD2. Germline CDR1 and CDR2: DFQATT and SNEGSKA (reference sequence). There are 15 residues in the CDR3. V dropped 0 bases and J dropped 7; count of bases not matched to a gene: 7. The CDR3 nucleotides are TGCAGTGCTAGAGATCGCGGGAGGGCCGGAAATGAGCAGTTCTTC. This encodes CSARDRGRAGNEQFF.

The chain combines TRBV12-3 or TRBV12-4 with TRBJ2-4, with 11 bases that match TRBD1. The CDR3 covers 15 residues. The trim removed 4 bases at V and 7 bases at J, leaving 6 bases unmatched. The CDR3 reads CASSSRTGGENIQYF. CDR3 in DNA: TGTGCCAGCAGTTCCAGGACAGGGGGCGAGAACATTCAGTACTTC.

The J gene is TRBJ1-3, the V gene TRBV5-1; possible D gene TRBD1, 5 bases. V gave up 4 bases and J gave up 3 bases, with 14 bases separating them. The length of the CDR3 is 15 residues. CDR1 and CDR2 from the germline V gene are SGHRS and YFSETQ. This CDR3 reads CASSLETGGGNTIYF. The CDR3 nucleotides are TGCGCCAGCAGCCTAGAAACAGGCGGTGGAAACACCATATATTTT.

The chain joins TRBV6-1 to TRBJ2-1; tentative D call: TRBD1 (6 bases). Germline CDR1 MNHNS, CDR2 SASEGT. The CDR3 extends over 16 amino acids. Trimming took off 6 bases at V and 3 bases at J, with 18 bases between the two ends. The CDR3 DNA is TGTGCCAGCAGCCTAACCGGGACATCCCACTACAATGAGCAGTTCTTC. This codes for CASSLTGTSHYNEQFF.

This clonotype appeared a few times. The CDR3 region is CRTGLAGPYEQYF. The CDR3 coding sequence is TGCAGAACGGGACTAGCGGGCCCCTACGAGCAGTACTTC. The genes are TRBV20-1 and TRBJ2-7, with 12 bases that match TRBD2. The germline gives CDR1 DFQATT, CDR2 SNEGSKA (reference sequence). The CDR3 is 13 residues long.

The rearrangement uses TRBV19 and TRBJ2-7, with 7 nucleotides matching TRBD1. CDR1 and CDR2 from the germline V gene are LNHDA and SQIVND (reference sequence). This CDR3 has 13 residues. J lost 2 bases, V lost 5 bases, and 3 bases had no gene match. The CDR3 is CASSVGTAYEQYF. The CDR3 DNA reads as TGTGCCAGTAGTGTAGGGACAGCCTACGAGCAGTACTTC.

V usage is TRBV6-1 and J usage is TRBJ2-4, with D possibly TRBD1 on 6 matching bases. Germline V gene data show CDR1 as MNHNS and CDR2 as SASEGT. V lost 6 bases to trimming and J lost 4 bases, with 10 bases between them. The CDR3 covers 13 residues. The CDR3 DNA reads as TGTGCCAGCAGCCGGACAGAAAAAAACATTCAGTACTTC. Encoded protein: CASSRTEKNIQYF.

The rearrangement uses TRBV4-2 and TRBJ2-1, with 7 bases matching TRBD2. The CDR3 contains 18 residues. V was clipped by 0 bases and J by 0 bases; unmatched bases: 8. Germline V lookup: CDR1 LGHNA, CDR2 YNFKEQ. CDR3 sequence: CASSQDSSGGSSYNEQFF. The CDR3 region has the DNA TGTGCCAGCAGCCAAGATTCGTCGGGGGGAAGCTCCTACAATGAGCAGTTCTTC.

This chain links TRBV6-1 with TRBJ2-5; possibly TRBD2 for D (7 bases). CDR1 is MNHNS, CDR2 SASEGT, per germline. V was pared by 4 bases and J by 5 bases, with 26 bases between. The CDR3 is 18 amino acids. Here the CDR3 reads CASSGVRGTPGGWETQYF. For the CDR3, the DNA is TGTGCCAGCAGTGGAGTACGGGGGACACCGGGAGGTTGGGAGACCCAGTACTTC.

This clonotype appeared a single time. The chain employs TRBV23-1 and TRBJ1-2, with D unresolved. TRBV23-1 is identified as an open reading frame with a role that is uncertain. V was clipped by 6 bases and J by 7 bases, with 15 bases between them. This CDR3 contains 13 residues. The CDR3 region has the DNA TGCGCCAGCAGCCGATGTGGGAAGGCTGGCTACACCTTC. It specifies CASSRCGKAGYTF.

This clonotype came up a few times. The chain joins TRBV7-9 to TRBJ1-4; D is undetermined. The CDR3 has 14 residues. V was clipped by 4 bases and J by 2 bases, with 8 bases between them. Germline values: CDR1 SEHNR, CDR2 FQNEAQ (reference sequence). Here the CDR3 reads CASSSLQTNEKLFF. In DNA, the CDR3 is TGTGCCAGCAGCTCCCTGCAGACTAATGAAAAACTGTTTTTT. Drawing the rest from reference TRBV7-9 and TRBJ1-4, the complete variable domain is DTGVSQNPRHKITKRGQNVTFRCDPISEHNRLYWYRQTLGQGPEFLTYFQNEAQLEKSRLLSDRFSAERPKGSFSTLEIQRTEQGDSAMYLCASSSLQTNEKLFFGSGTQLSVL.

V usage is TRBV5-1 and J usage is TRBJ1-2; 7 nucleotides align to TRBD1. CDR3 size: 15 residues. The junction had 10 bases not matched to a gene; V was cut back by 6 bases and J by 2 bases. Germline V gives CDR1 SGHRS, CDR2 YFSETQ. DNA of the CDR3: TGCGCCAGCACCGTTGCCGCAGGGGGAAACTATGGCTACACCTTC. Its translation is CASTVAAGGNYGYTF.

This clonotype was counted between two and nine times. This chain joins TRBV11-2 and TRBJ2-1; 7 bases fit TRBD1. The trim removed 6 bases at V and 0 bases at J, leaving 14 bases unmatched. The CDR3 sequence is 18 residues long. CDR1 SGHAT and CDR2 FQNNGV come from the germline V gene. The CDR3 region is CASSRQGIVFSSYNEQFF. The CDR3 DNA is TGTGCCAGCAGTCGACAGGGAATTGTTTTTAGCTCCTACAATGAGCAGTTCTTC.

The chain uses TRBV29-1 and TRBJ2-1; D might be TRBD2 (7 bases). CDR3 length: 15 amino acids. Germline lookup yields CDR1 SQVTM and CDR2 ANQGSEA. Deletions cut 7 bases from V and 9 bases from J, with 25 bases between. The CDR3 loop reads CSGGDLGGGPSEQFF. Here the CDR3 DNA reads TGCAGCGGGGGAGACCTAGGGGGAGGGCCGAGTGAGCAGTTCTTC.

This clonotype has a handful of counts. This rearrangement joins TRBV2 to TRBJ2-5; TRBD2 matches 16 bases. V trimming: 6 bases; J trimming: 4 bases; junction bases outside the gene matches: 5. Germline V gives CDR1 SNHLY, CDR2 FYNNEI. The CDR3 has 16 residues. The CDR3 region has the DNA TGTGCCAGCAGCGCGGGACTAGCGGGGGGGCGAGAGACCCAGTACTTC. It yields the protein CASSAGLAGGRETQYF.

The rearrangement links TRBV6-5 to TRBJ2-7; the D gene could be TRBD1 or TRBD2 (5 bases each). Trimming removed 0 bases from V and 7 bases from J, with 22 bases in between. CDR3 length: 17 amino acids. The germline CDR1 and CDR2 sequences are MNHEY and SVGAGI. The CDR3 nucleotides read TGTGCCAGCAGTTACTCTCTGGTTCACGGGGACCTCCGAGAGCAGTACTTC. It translates to CASSYSLVHGDLREQYF.

This clonotype appeared a single time. The rearrangement joins TRBV9 to TRBJ2-5; D is unresolved. CDR3 length equals 16 residues. Germline lookup yields CDR1 SGDLS and CDR2 YYNGEE. Trimming cost V 5 bases and J 2 bases, with 19 bases left between them. CDR3: CASRGSTRRIQETQYF. CDR3 DNA sequence: TGTGCCAGCAGAGGTTCGACACGAAGGATTCAAGAGACCCAGTACTTC. The variable domain in full, with the rest retrieved from reference TRBV9 and TRBJ2-5, is DSGVTQTPKHLITATGQRVTLRCSPRSGDLSVYWYQQSLDQGLQFLIQYYNGEERAKGNILERFSAQQFPDLHSELNLSSLELGDSALYFCASRGSTRRIQETQYFGPGTRLLVL.

The CDR3 region has the DNA TGTGCCAGCAGCACGGACAGGGGGCGCGGAGAGCAGTACTTC. Protein: CASSTDRGRGEQYF. The chain carries TRBV7-2 and TRBJ2-7; TRBD1 matches at 11 bases. V gave up 5 bases and J gave up 7 bases; unmatched junction bases: 7. Germline V lookup: CDR1 SGHTA, CDR2 FQGNSA. CDR3 size: 14 residues.

V usage is TRBV5-1 and J usage is TRBJ2-7, with 8 bases matching TRBD1. Germline CDR1 SGHRS, CDR2 YFSETQ. The junction had 6 bases not matched to a gene; V was cut back by 4 bases and J by 0 bases. The CDR3 has 15 amino acids. CDR3 loop: CASSASTGASYEQYF. The CDR3, as DNA: TGCGCCAGCAGCGCATCGACAGGGGCCTCCTACGAGCAGTACTTC.

The V and J genes are TRBV5-6 and TRBJ2-2, with a weak D call TRBD1 (5 bases). This CDR3 has 16 residues. Trimming removed 4 bases from V and 6 bases from J, with 19 bases in between. Per the germline V gene, CDR1 is SGHDT and CDR2 is YYEEEE. Here the CDR3 reads CASSLLLAGRAGELFF. The CDR3 nucleotides are TGTGCCAGCAGCCTTCTTTTGGCAGGGCGCGCCGGGGAGCTGTTTTTT.